Given below is one T cell receptor beta chain in context. The source of the sample is a study of blood T cells in healthy people across ages. Through a sample-barcoded 5' primer and a J-beta primer mix, a second PCR was run for roughly 6 to 11 cycles. From the 5' RACE reads, TCRdb called clonotypes with MiXCR, one entry per CDR3 protein. Among 760,000 or so distinct CDR3 sequences listed, more than 20% were seen once. Trimming took off 6 bases at V and 5 bases at J, with 11 bases between the two ends. CDR3 length equals 13 residues. Germline V gene sequence: CDR1 KGHSH, CDR2 LQKENI. Another study also made use of these data, one on T cells of mothers and their children.

What was sequenced was blood. The chain employs TRBV18 and TRBJ2-1; D gene uncertain. This sequence originates from a boy aged 5-17 years in good health. The CDR3 reads CASSPTVNNEQFF. The CDR3 nucleotides are TGTGCCAGCTCCCCCACCGTAAACAATGAGCAGTTCTTC.